The 16 T cell receptor beta chains reported below all come from one sample, sequenced in a study of CD8+ T cells in alopecia areata. Sequencing used cDNA as its template, made by extracting RNA and reverse transcribing it. Only in-frame clones appear in the TCRdb table, and some are missing; sequencing was by immunoSEQ multiplex PCR. The sample has about 180,000 clones; about 63% are singletons. Specimen: CD4+ T cells sorted from blood, collected at week 0. The receptors stem from a human donor with alopecia areata.

The chain couples TRBV14 to TRBJ2-3; 7 bases line up with TRBD1. Losses at the gene ends were 4 bases for V and 6 bases for J; bases not matched to a gene: 1. Germline-derived CDR1 and CDR2 are SGHDN and FVKESK. CDR3 size: 12 residues. In nucleotides, the CDR3 is TGTGCCAGCAGCCTCAGGGGGGATACGCAGTATTTT. The encoded protein is CASSLRGDTQYF.

The V and J genes are TRBV5-1 and TRBJ2-7; no reliable D call. The germline V gene has CDR1 SGHRS and CDR2 YFSETQ. The CDR3 runs 14 residues. The V gene lost 4 bases and the J gene lost 3 bases, with 14 bases spanning the gap. DNA for the CDR3: TGCGCCAGCAGCCCGGACGGAGAAGTCTACGAGCAGTACTTC. Protein: CASSPDGEVYEQYF. The entire variable domain, with the rest obtained from reference TRBV5-1 and TRBJ2-7, is as follows: KAGVTQTPRYLIKTRGQQVTLSCSPISGHRSVSWYQQTPGQGLQFLFEYFSETQRNKGNFPGRFSGRQFSNSRSEMNVSTLELGDSALYLCASSPDGEVYEQYFGPGTRLTVT.

Regarding this clone: A junction end diverges from the germline sequence, so it may reflect a read error. The gene calls are TRBV4-3 and TRBJ1-5; TRBD1 is a possible D gene (6 bases). Germline lookup yields CDR1 LGHNA and CDR2 YSLEER. The CDR3 is 17 residues long. CDR3: CASSQEVTGPSNQPQHF. DNA for the CDR3: TGCGCCAGCAGCCAGGAAGTGACAGGACCTAGCAATCAGCCCCAACATTTT.

The table lists this clone with a count of one. This rearrangement joins TRBV4-1 to TRBJ1-5, with D perhaps TRBD1 (6 bases). CDR1 and CDR2 (germline): MGHRA, YSYEKL. Trimming left V 4 bases short and J 1 base short, with 20 bases between. This CDR3 has 18 residues. CDR3 nucleotide sequence: TGCGCCAGCAGCCGAAACGCATTCCGGGACAAAAGCAATCAGCCCCAGCATTTT. Translated: CASSRNAFRDKSNQPQHF.

The gene calls are TRBV7-9 and TRBJ2-1; D perhaps matches TRBD2 (5 bases). Germline V gene sequence: CDR1 SEHNR, CDR2 FQNEAQ (reference sequence). The CDR3 runs to 10 residues. Trimming removed 5 bases at V and 10 bases at J, with 6 bases between. The CDR3 loop reads CASSRGEQFF. In DNA, the CDR3 is TGTGCCAGCAGCCGGGGAGAGCAGTTCTTC.

V gene TRBV30 combines with J gene TRBJ1-5; D is possibly TRBD1 (6 bases). Germline lookup yields CDR1 GTSNPN and CDR2 SVGIG (reference sequence). Between the trimmed V and J ends, which lost 5 bases and 3 bases, there was a span of 11 bases. The CDR3 consists of 13 residues. The CDR3 here is CAWATGINQPQHF. For the CDR3, the DNA is TGTGCCTGGGCCACAGGGATCAATCAGCCCCAGCATTTT.

The CDR3 loop is CASSFEGRDQPQHF. The DNA for the CDR3 is TGTGCCAGCAGTTTTGAGGGTAGGGATCAGCCCCAGCATTTT. The rearrangement joins TRBV27 to TRBJ1-5; no reliable D call. With 3 bases removed from V and 5 bases from J, the gap between germline ends came to 11 bases. The CDR3 is 14 amino acids. Germline CDR1 MNHEY, CDR2 SMNVEV (reference sequence).

This sequence joins TRBV5-1 and TRBJ1-1; perhaps TRBD1 as D (5 bases). V was trimmed by 0 bases and J by 7 bases, leaving 10 bases between them. Germline V lookup: CDR1 SGHRS, CDR2 YFSETQ. The CDR3 consists of 13 residues. The CDR3 DNA reads as TGCGCCAGCAGCTTGGAAACAGGCTTTGAAGCTTTCTTT. The encoded protein is CASSLETGFEAFF.

Only one count was recorded for this clone. This CDR3 reads CACGTSGGGETQYF. The DNA for the CDR3 is TGTGCCTGCGGGACTAGCGGGGGTGGGGAGACCCAGTACTTC. The chain combines TRBV30 with TRBJ2-5; 14 bases fit TRBD2. The CDR3 runs to 14 residues. Looked up from germline, CDR1 is GTSNPN and CDR2 is SVGIG (reference sequence). V shed 6 bases, J shed 5 bases, and the junction held 5 bases outside the gene matches.

This clone occurred a few times. V gene TRBV11-3 combines with J gene TRBJ2-5; D might be TRBD2 (7 bases). Looked up from germline, CDR1 is SGHNT and CDR2 is YENEEA. CDR3 length: 14 amino acids. Deletions cut 5 bases from V and 5 bases from J, with 15 bases between. CDR3 in DNA: TGTGCCAGCAGCCTTTACAGGGAGGGGGAGACCCAGTACTTC. It translates to CASSLYREGETQYF.

The V call is TRBV4-1, the J call TRBJ2-7; D is ambiguous. The CDR3 totals 13 residues. Trimming removed 3 bases from V and 1 base from J, with 7 bases in between. Germline CDR1 MGHRA, CDR2 YSYEKL. CDR3 sequence reads: CASSHGESYEQYF. CDR3 DNA sequence: TGCGCCAGCAGCCACGGAGAGTCCTACGAGCAGTACTTC.

On this clone itself: In the same sample, other DNA sequences code for this CDR3. This chain joins TRBV30 and TRBJ1-5, with D perhaps TRBD1 (5 bases). The germline V and J ends were trimmed by 3 bases and 1 base, with 16 bases remaining between them. This CDR3 is 16 amino acids long. Germline CDR1 reads GTSNPN; CDR2 reads SVGIG (reference sequence). The DNA of the CDR3 is TGTGCCTGGAGCCTAAGCGGGGGTGGGAGCAATCAGCCCCAGCATTTT. It translates to CAWSLSGGGSNQPQHF.

The chain uses TRBV19 and TRBJ2-7; D gene unclear. Germline loops: CDR1 LNHDA, CDR2 SQIVND (reference sequence). With 5 bases removed from V and 2 bases from J, the gap between germline ends came to 13 bases. The CDR3 has 14 residues. The CDR3 DNA reads as TGTGCCAGTAGTGGCCTCTGGTCCGCCTACGAGCAGTACTTC. Translated: CASSGLWSAYEQYF.

CDR3 DNA sequence: TGTGCCACCAGCCCGGGGGGTTTCACAGATACGCAGTATTTT. This gives the protein CATSPGGFTDTQYF. The chain combines TRBV15 with TRBJ2-3, with 7 bases that match TRBD2. V shed 5 bases and J 2 bases; nucleotides not matched to a gene: 4. The CDR3 is made up of 14 amino acids. Germline V gene sequence: CDR1 LNHNV, CDR2 YYDKDF (reference sequence).

This clone showed up just a few times. The chain couples TRBV29-1 to TRBJ2-3; D is unclear. V was trimmed by 4 bases and J by 2 bases, leaving 10 bases between them. The CDR3 contains 13 residues. CDR1 and CDR2 from the germline V gene are SQVTM and ANQGSEA. The CDR3: CSVGGRVTDTQYF. DNA for the CDR3: TGCAGCGTTGGGGGAAGGGTCACAGATACGCAGTATTTT.

V usage is TRBV5-1 and J usage is TRBJ2-7; TRBD1 might be the D (7 bases). CDR1 SGHRS and CDR2 YFSETQ come from the germline V gene. V lost 1 base and J 5 bases, leaving 16 bases between the germline ends. CDR3 length equals 15 residues. The CDR3 nucleotides read TGCGCCAGCAGCTTGTTCTCGGGACAGCGGGACGAGCAGTACTTC. It specifies CASSLFSGQRDEQYF.